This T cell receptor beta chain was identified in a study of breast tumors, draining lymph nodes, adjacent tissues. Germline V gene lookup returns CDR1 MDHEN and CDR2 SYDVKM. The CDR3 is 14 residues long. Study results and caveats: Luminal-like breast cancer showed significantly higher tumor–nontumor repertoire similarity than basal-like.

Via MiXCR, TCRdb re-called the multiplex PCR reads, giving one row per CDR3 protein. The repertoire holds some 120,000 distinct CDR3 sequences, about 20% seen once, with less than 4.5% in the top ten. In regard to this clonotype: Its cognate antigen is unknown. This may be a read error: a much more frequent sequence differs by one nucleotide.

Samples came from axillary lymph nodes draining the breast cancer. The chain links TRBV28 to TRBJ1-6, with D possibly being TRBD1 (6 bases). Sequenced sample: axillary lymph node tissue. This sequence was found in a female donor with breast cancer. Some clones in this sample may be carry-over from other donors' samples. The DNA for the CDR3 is TGTGCCCGCAGCCCTACAGGGTATCATTCACCCCTCCACTTT. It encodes CARSPTGYHSPLHF.